This T cell receptor (beta chain) is from a study of control samples from healthy donors and cancer patients (dated by TCRdb to 2020 to 2022). Concerning this clone: Its antigen is currently not known. Base qualities are not provided; no much larger clone lies one nucleotide away.

The library relied on the immunoSEQ multiplex PCR assay. TCRdb limited this immuneACCESS table to in-frame rearrangements with V and J called. A share of clones is missing; checked studies link under half to unresolved V genes, and the rest is unexplained. The sample data list approximately 120,000 clones, and less than 90% of these were observed just once. 1.5% to 2% of the sample is held by the ten biggest clonotypes. Trimming at the junction amounts to 4 bases on V and 0 bases on J, and the germline ends lie 14 bases apart. The CDR3 goes from the cysteine to the phenylalanine over 16 residues. The CDR3 DNA has 48 bases and is translated from base 1. From a lookup of the germline V gene, CDR1 and CDR2 are SGHRS and YFSETQ.

The V and J genes are TRBV5-1 and TRBJ1-3, with the D gene not confidently named. Source material: blood. The sequence was obtained from a man between 18 and 29 years old in good health. The nucleotide sequence is given as TGCGCCAGCAGCCCGTTCCGGGAAAGCTCTGGAAACACCATATATTTT. This sequence encodes CASSPFRESSGNTIYF.